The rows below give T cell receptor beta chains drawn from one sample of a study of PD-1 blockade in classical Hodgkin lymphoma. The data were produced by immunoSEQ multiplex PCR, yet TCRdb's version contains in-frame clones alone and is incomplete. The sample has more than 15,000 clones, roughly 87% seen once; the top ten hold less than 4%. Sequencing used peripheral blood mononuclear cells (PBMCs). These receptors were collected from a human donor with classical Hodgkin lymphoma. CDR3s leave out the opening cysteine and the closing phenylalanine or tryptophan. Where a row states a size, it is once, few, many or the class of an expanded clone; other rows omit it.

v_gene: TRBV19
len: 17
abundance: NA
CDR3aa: ASSRVGGLRAEGYNEQF

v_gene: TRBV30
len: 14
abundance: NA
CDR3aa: AWRVGTGGITGELF

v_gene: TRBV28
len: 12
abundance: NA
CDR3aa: ASSSPHRNYGYT

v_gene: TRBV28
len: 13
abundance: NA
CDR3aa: ASSFPGISGNTIY

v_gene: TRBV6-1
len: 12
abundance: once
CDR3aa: ASQDGGYTDTQY

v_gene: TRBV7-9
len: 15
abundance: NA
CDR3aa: ASSPRISGTGEGAQY

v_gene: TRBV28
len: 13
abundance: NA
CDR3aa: ASSPDSSGANVLT

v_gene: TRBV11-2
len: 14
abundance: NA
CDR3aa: ASSLRRTGGNYGYT

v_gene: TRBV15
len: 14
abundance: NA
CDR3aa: ATSRGGTSGSNEQF

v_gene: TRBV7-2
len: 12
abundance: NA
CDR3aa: ASSPSRGAKTQY

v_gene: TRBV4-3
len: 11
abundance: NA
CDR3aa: ASSQGHNYGYT

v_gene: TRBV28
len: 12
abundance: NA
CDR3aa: ASSPPNLNTEAF

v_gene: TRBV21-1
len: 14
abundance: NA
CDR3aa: ASSNDREKSTDTQY

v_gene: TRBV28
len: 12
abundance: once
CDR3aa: AIGTNNLNTEAF

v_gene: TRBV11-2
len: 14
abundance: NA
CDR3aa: ASSLEGQGSSEKLF

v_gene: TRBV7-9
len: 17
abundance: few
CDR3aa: ASSLPAGTGGLGNTEAF

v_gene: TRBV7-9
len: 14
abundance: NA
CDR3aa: ASSEIPGQGLYGYT

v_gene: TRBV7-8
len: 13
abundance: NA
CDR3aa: ASSRRDSASVEQY

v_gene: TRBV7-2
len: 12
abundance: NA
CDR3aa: ASSLDRVNSPLH

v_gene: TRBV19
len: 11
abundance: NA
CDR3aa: ASRVSGPGELF

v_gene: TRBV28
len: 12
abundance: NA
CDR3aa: ASSLLTGGRGYT

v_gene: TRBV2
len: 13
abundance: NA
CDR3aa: ASSERRTALYEQY

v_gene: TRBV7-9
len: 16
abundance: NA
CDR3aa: ASSPTTFRGRNTGELF

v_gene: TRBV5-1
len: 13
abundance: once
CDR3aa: ASSLGNRVDTEAF

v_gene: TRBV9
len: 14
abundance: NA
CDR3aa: ASSVGGLVGTGELF

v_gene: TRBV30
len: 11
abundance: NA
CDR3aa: AWKVRGSYEQY

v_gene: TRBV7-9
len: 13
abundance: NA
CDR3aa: ASSSQGRNTGELF

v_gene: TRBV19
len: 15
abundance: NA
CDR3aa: ASSLTGTTLAKNIQY

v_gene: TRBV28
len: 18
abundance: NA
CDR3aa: ARTVWGEANRQGSYNEQF

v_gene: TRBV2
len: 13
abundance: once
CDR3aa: ASNGRVQAKNIQY

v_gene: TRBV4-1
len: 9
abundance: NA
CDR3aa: ASSQDRGYT

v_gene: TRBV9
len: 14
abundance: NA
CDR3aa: ASSPRGAASTGELF

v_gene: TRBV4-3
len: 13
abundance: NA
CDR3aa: ASSYRESGITTQY

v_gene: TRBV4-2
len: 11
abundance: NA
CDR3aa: ASSRRGGETQY

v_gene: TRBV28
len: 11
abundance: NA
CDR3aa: ASLENAYNEQF

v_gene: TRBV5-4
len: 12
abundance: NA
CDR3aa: ASRLAGNTGELF

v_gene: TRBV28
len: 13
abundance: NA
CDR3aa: ASRLGTGYGQPQH

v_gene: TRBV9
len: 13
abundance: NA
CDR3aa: ASTLGSFGTDTQY

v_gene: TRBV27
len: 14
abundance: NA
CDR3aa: ASSSTQTLMNTEAF

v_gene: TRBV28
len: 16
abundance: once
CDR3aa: ASSFPGAPGGWNEKLF

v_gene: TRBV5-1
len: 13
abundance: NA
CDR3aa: ASSLLGTDGEKLF

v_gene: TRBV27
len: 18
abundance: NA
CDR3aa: ASSRGVGVLASSSTDTQY

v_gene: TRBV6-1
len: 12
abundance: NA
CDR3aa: ASSETGWYNEQF

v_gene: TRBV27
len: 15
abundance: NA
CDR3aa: ASSLSRPARSSYEQY

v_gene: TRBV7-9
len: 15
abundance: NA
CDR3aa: ASSSPPYSLLNNEQF

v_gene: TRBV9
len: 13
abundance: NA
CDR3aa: ASSPSRDFHYEQY

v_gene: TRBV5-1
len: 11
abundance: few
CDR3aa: ASSLASHLEQY

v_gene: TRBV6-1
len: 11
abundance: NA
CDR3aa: ASREPGWNEQF

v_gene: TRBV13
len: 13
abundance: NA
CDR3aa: ASSPTGQGVYEQY

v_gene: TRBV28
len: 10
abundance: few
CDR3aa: ASSLLWSGYT

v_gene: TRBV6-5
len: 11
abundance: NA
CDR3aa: ASSYWEGEKLF

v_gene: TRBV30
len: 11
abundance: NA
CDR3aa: AWKVRGSHEQY

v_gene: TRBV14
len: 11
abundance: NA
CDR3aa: ASSQGNRVTQY

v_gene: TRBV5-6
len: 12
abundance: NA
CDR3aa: ASSLSGNSYEQY

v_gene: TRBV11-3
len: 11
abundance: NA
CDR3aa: ASSPRPYGELF

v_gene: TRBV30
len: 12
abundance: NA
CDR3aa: AWSVGHLNTEAF

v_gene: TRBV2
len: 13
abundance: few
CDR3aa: ASSGEGQGSYGYT

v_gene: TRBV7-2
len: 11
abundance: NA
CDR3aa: ASSPDRSQPQH

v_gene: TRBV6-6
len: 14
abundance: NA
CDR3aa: ASSYLSGSGHETQY